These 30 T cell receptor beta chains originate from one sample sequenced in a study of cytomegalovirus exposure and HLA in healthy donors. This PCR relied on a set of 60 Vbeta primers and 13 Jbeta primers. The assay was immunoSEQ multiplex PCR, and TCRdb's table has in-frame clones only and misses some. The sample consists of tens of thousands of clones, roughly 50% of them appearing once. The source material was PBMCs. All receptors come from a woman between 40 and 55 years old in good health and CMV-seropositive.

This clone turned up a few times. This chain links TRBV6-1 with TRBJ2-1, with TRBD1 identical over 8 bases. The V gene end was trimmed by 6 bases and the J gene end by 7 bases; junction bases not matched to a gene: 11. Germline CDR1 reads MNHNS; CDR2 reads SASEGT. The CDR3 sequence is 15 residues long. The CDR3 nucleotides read TGTGCCAGCAGAATACCCGGACAGGGTGTAAATGAGCAGTTCTTC. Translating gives CASRIPGQGVNEQFF.

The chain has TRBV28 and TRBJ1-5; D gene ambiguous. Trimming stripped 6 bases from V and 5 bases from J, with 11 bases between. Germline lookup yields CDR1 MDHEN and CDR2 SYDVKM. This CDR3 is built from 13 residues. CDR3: CASSRGVYQPQHF. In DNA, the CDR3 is TGTGCCAGCAGCCGCGGGGTTTATCAGCCCCAGCATTTT.

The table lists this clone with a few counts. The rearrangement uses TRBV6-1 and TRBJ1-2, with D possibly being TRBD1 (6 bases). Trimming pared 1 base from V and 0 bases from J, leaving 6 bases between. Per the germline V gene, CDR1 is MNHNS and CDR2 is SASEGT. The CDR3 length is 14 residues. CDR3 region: CASSEDRANYGYTF. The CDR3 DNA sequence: TGTGCCAGCAGTGAAGACAGGGCTAACTATGGCTACACCTTC.

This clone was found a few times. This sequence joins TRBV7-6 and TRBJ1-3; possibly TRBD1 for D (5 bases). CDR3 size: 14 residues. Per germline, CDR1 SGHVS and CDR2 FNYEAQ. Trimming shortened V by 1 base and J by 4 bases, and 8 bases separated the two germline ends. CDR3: CASSLEGLGNTIYF. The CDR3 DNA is TGTGCCAGCAGCTTAGAGGGGCTAGGAAACACCATATATTTT.

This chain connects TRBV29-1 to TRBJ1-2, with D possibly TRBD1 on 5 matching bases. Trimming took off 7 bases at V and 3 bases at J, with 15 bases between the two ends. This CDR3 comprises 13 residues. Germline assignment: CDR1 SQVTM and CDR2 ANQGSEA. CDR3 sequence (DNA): TGCAGCGCGTCATCCGGGGGTGACTATGGCTACACCTTC. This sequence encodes CSASSGGDYGYTF. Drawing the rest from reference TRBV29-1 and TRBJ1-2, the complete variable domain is SAVISQKPSRDICQRGTSLTIQCQVDSQVTMMFWYRQQPGQSLTLIATANQGSEATYESGFVIDKFPISRPNLTFSTLTVSNMSPEDSSIYLCSASSGGDYGYTFGSGTRLTVV.

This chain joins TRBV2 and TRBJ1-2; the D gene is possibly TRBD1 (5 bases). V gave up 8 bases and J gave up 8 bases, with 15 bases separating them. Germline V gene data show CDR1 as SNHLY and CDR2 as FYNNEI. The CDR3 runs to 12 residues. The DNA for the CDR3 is TGTGCCAGCGAGGGAGGGGTACAGGGCTACACCTTC. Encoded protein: CASEGGVQGYTF.

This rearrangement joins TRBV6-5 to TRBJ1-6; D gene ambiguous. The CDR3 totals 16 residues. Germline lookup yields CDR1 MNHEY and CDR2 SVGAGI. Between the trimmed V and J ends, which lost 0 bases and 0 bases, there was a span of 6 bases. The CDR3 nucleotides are TGTGCCAGCAGTTACTCGGCTAGCTCCTATAATTCACCCCTCCACTTT. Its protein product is CASSYSASSYNSPLHF.

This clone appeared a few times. CDR3 DNA: TGTGCCAGCAGGGGGGACAGGGCAAGCTCCTACAATGAGCAGTTCTTC. Translating gives CASRGDRASSYNEQFF. The rearrangement uses TRBV2 and TRBJ2-1; 9 positions agree with TRBD1. The CDR3 runs to 16 residues. V lost 6 bases to trimming and J lost 0 bases; unmatched junction nucleotides: 6. Germline CDR1 is SNHLY and CDR2 is FYNNEI.

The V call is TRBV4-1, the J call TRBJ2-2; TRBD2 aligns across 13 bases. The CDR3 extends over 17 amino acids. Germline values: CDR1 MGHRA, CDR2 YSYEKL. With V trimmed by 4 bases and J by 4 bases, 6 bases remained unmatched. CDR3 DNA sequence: TGCGCCAGCAGCCCGAGACTAGCGGGGGGAACCACCGGGGAGCTGTTTTTT. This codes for CASSPRLAGGTTGELFF.

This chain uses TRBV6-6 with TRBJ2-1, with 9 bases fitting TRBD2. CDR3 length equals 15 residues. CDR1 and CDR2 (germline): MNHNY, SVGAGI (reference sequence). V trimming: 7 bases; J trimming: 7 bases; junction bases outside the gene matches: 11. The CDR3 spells CASTSRGGAGNEQFF. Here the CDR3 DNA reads TGTGCCAGCACGTCCCGCGGGGGGGCGGGAAATGAGCAGTTCTTC.

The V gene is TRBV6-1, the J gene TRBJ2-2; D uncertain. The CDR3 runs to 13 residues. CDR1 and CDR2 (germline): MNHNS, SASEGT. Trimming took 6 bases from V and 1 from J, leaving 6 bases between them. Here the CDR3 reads CASSRQNTGELFF. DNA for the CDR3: TGTGCCAGCAGCCGACAGAACACCGGGGAGCTGTTTTTT.

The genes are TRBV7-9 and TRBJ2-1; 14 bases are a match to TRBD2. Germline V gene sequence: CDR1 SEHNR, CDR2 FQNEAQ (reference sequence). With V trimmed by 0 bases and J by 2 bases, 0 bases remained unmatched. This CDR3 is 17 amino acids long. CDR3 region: CASSLATSGGAYNEQFF. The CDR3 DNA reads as TGTGCCAGCAGCTTAGCGACTAGCGGGGGGGCCTACAATGAGCAGTTCTTC.

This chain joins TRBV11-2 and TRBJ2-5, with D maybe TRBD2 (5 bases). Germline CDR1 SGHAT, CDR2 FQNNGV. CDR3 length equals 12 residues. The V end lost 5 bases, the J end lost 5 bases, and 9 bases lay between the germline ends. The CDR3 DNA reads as TGTGCCAGCAGCGTAACGGGGGAGACCCAGTACTTC. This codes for CASSVTGETQYF.

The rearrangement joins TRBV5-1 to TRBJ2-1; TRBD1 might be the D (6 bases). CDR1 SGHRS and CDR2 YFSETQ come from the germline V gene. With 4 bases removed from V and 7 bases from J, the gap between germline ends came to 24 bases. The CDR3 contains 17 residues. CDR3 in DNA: TGCGCCAGCAGCCAGCAGTCGGGAAAGGGGGTAGCGAATGAGCAGTTCTTC. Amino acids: CASSQQSGKGVANEQFF.

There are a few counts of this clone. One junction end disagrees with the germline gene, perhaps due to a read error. CDR3 region: CASSQGGGRANILTF. CDR3 bases: TGTGCCAGCAGCCAAGGAGGGGGGAGGGCCAACATCCTGACTTTC. The chain has TRBV4-2 and TRBJ2-6; D perhaps matches TRBD2 (7 bases). The CDR3 has 15 amino acids. Germline values: CDR1 LGHNA, CDR2 YNFKEQ.

CDR3 region: CASSLERGEGAKNIQYF. In DNA, the CDR3 is TGCGCCAGCAGCTTGGAGCGGGGCGAGGGGGCCAAAAACATTCAGTACTTC. V gene TRBV5-1 combines with J gene TRBJ2-4, with 7 bases fitting TRBD2. V was pared by 0 bases and J by 1 base, with 7 bases of the junction left unmatched. Germline-derived CDR1 and CDR2 are SGHRS and YFSETQ. The CDR3 has 17 amino acids.

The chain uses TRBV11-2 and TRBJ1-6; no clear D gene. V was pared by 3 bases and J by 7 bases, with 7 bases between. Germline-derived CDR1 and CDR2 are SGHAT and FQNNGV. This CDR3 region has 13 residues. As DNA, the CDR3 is TGTGCCAGCAGCTTGGAGAGGAATTCACCCCTCCACTTT. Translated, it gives CASSLERNSPLHF.

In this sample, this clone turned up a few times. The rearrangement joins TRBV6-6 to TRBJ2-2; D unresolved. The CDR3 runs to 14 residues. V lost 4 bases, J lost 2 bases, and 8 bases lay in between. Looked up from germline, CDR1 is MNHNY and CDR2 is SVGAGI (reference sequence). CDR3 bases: TGTGCCAGCAGTTCGTCAGAAAACACCGGGGAGCTGTTTTTT. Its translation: CASSSSENTGELFF.

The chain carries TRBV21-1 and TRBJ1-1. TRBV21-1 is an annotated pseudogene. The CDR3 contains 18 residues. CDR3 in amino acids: CASSNLISARALNTEAFF. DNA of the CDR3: TGTGCCAGCAGCAATTTAATAAGCGCGAGGGCTTTGAACACTGAAGCTTTCTTT.

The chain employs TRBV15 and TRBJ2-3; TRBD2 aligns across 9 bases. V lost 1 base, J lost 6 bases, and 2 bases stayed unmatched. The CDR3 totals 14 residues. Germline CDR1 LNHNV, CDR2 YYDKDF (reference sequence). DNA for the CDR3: TGTGCCACCAGCAGAGGGCGGGGGGGCGATACGCAGTATTTT. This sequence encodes CATSRGRGGDTQYF.

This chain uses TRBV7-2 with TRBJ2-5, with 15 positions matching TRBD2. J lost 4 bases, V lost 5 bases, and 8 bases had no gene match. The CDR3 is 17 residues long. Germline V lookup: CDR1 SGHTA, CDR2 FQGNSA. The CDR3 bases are TGTGCCAGCAGCGGACGGACTAGCGGGGGGGCGGGAGAGACCCAGTACTTC. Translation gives CASSGRTSGGAGETQYF.

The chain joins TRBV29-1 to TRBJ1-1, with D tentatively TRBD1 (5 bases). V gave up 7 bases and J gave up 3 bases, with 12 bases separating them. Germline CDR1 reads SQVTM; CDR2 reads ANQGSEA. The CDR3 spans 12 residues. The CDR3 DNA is TGCAGCGCTCAACAGGTACACACTGAAGCTTTCTTT. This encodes CSAQQVHTEAFF.

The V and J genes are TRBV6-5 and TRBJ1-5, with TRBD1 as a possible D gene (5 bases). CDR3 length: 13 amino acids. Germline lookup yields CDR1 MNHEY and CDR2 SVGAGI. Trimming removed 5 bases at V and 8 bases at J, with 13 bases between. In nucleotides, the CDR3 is TGTGCCAGCAGTCGACAGCCCAGGGAGCCCCAGCATTTT. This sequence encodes CASSRQPREPQHF.

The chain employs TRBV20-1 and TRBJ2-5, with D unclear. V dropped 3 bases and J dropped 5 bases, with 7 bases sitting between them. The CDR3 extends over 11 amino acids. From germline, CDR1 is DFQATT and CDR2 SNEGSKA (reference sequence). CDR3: CSASFGETQYF. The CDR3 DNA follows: TGCAGTGCTAGTTTCGGGGAGACCCAGTACTTC.

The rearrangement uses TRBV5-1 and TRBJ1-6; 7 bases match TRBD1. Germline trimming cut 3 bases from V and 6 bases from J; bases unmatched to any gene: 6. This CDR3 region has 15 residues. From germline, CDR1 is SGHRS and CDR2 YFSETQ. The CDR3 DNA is TGCGCCAGCAGCTCTGGGACAGCTTCTAATTCACCCCTCCACTTT. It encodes CASSSGTASNSPLHF.

The chain's CDR3 is CASSLSSSYNSPLHF. CDR3 coding DNA: TGCGCCAGCAGCTTGTCTAGCTCCTATAATTCACCCCTCCACTTT. V is TRBV5-1 and J is TRBJ1-6; D gene uncertain. V shed 1 base and J shed 0 bases, with 5 bases lying between them. CDR3 length equals 15 residues. In germline, CDR1 is SGHRS, CDR2 YFSETQ. Complete variable domain (other parts from reference TRBV5-1 and TRBJ1-6): KAGVTQTPRYLIKTRGQQVTLSCSPISGHRSVSWYQQTPGQGLQFLFEYFSETQRNKGNFPGRFSGRQFSNSRSEMNVSTLELGDSALYLCASSLSSSYNSPLHFGNGTRLTVT.

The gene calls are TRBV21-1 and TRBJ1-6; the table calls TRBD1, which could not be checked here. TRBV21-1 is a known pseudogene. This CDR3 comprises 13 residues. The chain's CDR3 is CASSKGPNSPFHF. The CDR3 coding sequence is TGTGCCAGCAGCAAAGGGCCCAATTCACCCTTCCACTTT.

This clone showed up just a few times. The CDR3 spells CASSREGGGGDTQYF. Written as DNA, the CDR3 is TGTGCCAGCAGCCGGGAGGGGGGGGGAGGAGATACGCAGTATTTT. The chain employs TRBV4-2 and TRBJ2-3; D perhaps matches TRBD2 (7 bases). The CDR3 totals 15 residues. With 4 bases removed from V and 5 bases from J, the gap between germline ends came to 16 bases. Per the germline V gene, CDR1 is LGHNA and CDR2 is YNFKEQ.

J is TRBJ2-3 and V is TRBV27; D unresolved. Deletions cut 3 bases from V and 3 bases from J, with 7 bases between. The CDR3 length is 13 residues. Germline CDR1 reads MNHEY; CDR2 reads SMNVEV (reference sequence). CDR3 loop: CASSFKRTDTQYF. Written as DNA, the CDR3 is TGTGCCAGCAGTTTCAAGAGGACAGATACGCAGTATTTT.

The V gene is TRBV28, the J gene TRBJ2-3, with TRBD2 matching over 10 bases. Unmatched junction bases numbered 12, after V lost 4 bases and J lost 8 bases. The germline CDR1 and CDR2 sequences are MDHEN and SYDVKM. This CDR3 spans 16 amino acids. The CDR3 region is CASSSRGSGGATTQYF. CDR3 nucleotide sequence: TGTGCCAGCAGTTCCCGGGGGAGCGGGGGGGCGACTACGCAGTATTTT.